Each of the 7 T cell receptor beta chains below was sequenced from the same sample in a study of PD-L1 blockade in urothelial cancer. Libraries were prepared by immunoSEQ multiplex PCR; TCRdb keeps only in-frame clonotypes and omits some of them. Of tens of thousands of clones in the sample, around 83% are singletons; the top ten hold about 16%. The specimen comprised PBMCs, sampled around atezolizumab (anti-PD-L1) treatment. These receptors were taken from a man in his sixties with urothelial cancer.

In its sample, this clone was seen once. The chain employs TRBV7-2 and TRBJ2-2; D is perhaps TRBD2 (6 bases). The ends were cut back, 8 bases at V and 7 bases at J, with 23 bases in the middle. The germline gives CDR1 SGHTA, CDR2 FQGNSA. The CDR3 extends over 16 amino acids. CDR3 sequence reads: CASYDFVRRVGGELFF. CDR3 coding DNA: TGTGCCAGCTATGACTTCGTGCGGAGGGTGGGCGGGGAGCTGTTTTTT.

This clone was observed once. The J gene is TRBJ2-1, the V gene TRBV10-1, with D possibly TRBD2 on 6 matching bases. Germline V lookup: CDR1 WNHNN, CDR2 SYGVQD (reference sequence). V shed 4 bases and J shed 6 bases, with 10 bases lying between them. The CDR3 totals 13 residues. CDR3 sequence reads: CASSVQGGNEQFF. The DNA of the CDR3 is TGCGCCAGCAGTGTTCAGGGAGGCAATGAGCAGTTCTTC.

This rearrangement joins TRBV6-6 to TRBJ1-5, with 7 bases identical to TRBD1. The CDR3 length is 14 residues. From germline, CDR1 is MNHNY and CDR2 SVGAGI (reference sequence). The junction had 6 bases not matched to a gene; V was cut back by 5 bases and J by 5 bases. The DNA of the CDR3 is TGTGCCAGCAGTACACAGGGGCCGGATCAGCCCCAGCATTTT. Translating gives CASSTQGPDQPQHF.

In this sample, this clone turned up once. The chain links TRBV14 to TRBJ2-7; D remains ambiguous. The CDR3 totals 14 residues. Trimming removed 4 bases at V and 2 bases at J, with 12 bases between. The germline V gene encodes CDR1 SGHDN and CDR2 FVKESK. The CDR3 spells CASSRIIWPYEQYF. The CDR3 DNA reads as TGTGCCAGCAGCCGAATAATATGGCCCTACGAGCAGTACTTC.

Only one count was recorded for this clone. The J gene is TRBJ2-7, the V gene TRBV4-1, with TRBD1 identical over 9 bases. V was clipped by 0 bases and J by 0 bases; unmatched bases: 9. CDR1 is MGHRA and CDR2 is YSYEKL in the germline V gene. This CDR3 has 18 residues. CDR3 sequence: CASSQDMAGQGYSYEQYF. CDR3 nucleotides: TGCGCCAGCAGCCAAGATATGGCGGGACAGGGATACTCCTACGAGCAGTACTTC.

This chain links TRBV6-5 with TRBJ2-5; 10 bases are a match to TRBD2. Per the germline V gene, CDR1 is MNHEY and CDR2 is SVGAGI. CDR3 length: 12 residues. V gave up 11 bases and J gave up 5 bases; unmatched junction bases: 5. The CDR3 loop reads CACNSGGETQYF. DNA of the CDR3: TGTGCCTGCAATAGCGGGGGGGAGACCCAGTACTTC.

The chain uses TRBV2 and TRBJ1-5; TRBD1 aligns across 7 bases. The J segment lost 2 bases and the V segment lost 7 bases, leaving 14 bases of the junction unmatched. Germline CDR1 reads SNHLY; CDR2 reads FYNNEI. The CDR3 sequence is 17 residues long. The CDR3 is CASTVPKQGMGNQPQHF. CDR3 bases: TGTGCCAGCACGGTCCCCAAACAGGGGATGGGCAATCAGCCCCAGCATTTT.